The entry that follows covers one TCR beta chain sequence. This entry belongs to a study of blood T cell repertoires in COVID-19. Whole-study context: Sites in the United States, Italy and Spain provided acute and convalescent COVID-19 samples.

Assay used: immunoSEQ multiplex PCR; TCRdb lists only in-frame clones, some missing. The sample has approximately 85,000 clones, 80% to 90% seen once. Germline V gives CDR1 MDHEN, CDR2 SYDVKM. This CDR3 contains 18 residues. V was cut by 4 bases and J by 4 bases, with 23 bases left in between. Sequences were obtained from peripheral blood. The chain links TRBV28 to TRBJ1-5; D is perhaps TRBD1 (5 bases). The receptor's source is a man aged 45-65 years with active or convalescent COVID-19. The CDR3 DNA is TGTGCCAGCAGTTCCCCTGGAGTTGGGAGGGGCCCAAATCAGCCCCAGCATTTT. It is translated as CASSSPGVGRGPNQPQHF.